These 27 T cell receptor beta chains share one sample of origin, sequenced in a study of T cells after yellow fever vaccination. TCRdb itself ran the 5' RACE reads through MiXCR, one entry per CDR3 protein. The table includes more than 250,000 distinct CDR3 sequences, roughly 7% detected once. Sequencing used PBMCs, obtained approximately 40 days after the first yellow fever vaccination. Receptors originate from a man aged 18 to 29 who received the YFV17D yellow fever vaccine.

This clonotype was counted only a few times. The chain couples TRBV6-4 to TRBJ2-7; D could derive from TRBD1 or TRBD2 (5 bases each). V gave up 6 bases and J gave up 1 base, with 16 bases separating them. The CDR3 is made up of 15 amino acids. Germline assignment: CDR1 MRHNA and CDR2 SNTAGT. The DNA of the CDR3 is TGTGCCAGCAGCGTGGGACGGCTCCTATCCTACGAGCAGTACGTC. As protein: CASSVGRLLSYEQYV.

This clonotype occurred many times. J is TRBJ2-7 and V is TRBV5-1; D unclear. Germline CDR1 is SGHRS and CDR2 is YFSETQ. Trimming stripped 1 base from V and 5 bases from J, with 16 bases between. The CDR3 loop spans 15 amino acids. CDR3 nucleotide sequence: TGCGCCAGCAGCTTGCCCCCCAGCACCCTTGACGAGCAGTACTTC. Its translation is CASSLPPSTLDEQYF.

The gene calls are TRBV6-1 and TRBJ2-5, with 8 positions matching TRBD2. This CDR3 region has 14 residues. The junction had 9 bases not matched to a gene; V was cut back by 7 bases and J by 5 bases. Germline CDR1 MNHNS, CDR2 SASEGT. CDR3 nucleotides: TGTGCCAGCACCGCGGGGGGAGTAACGGAGACCCAGTACTTC. Translation gives CASTAGGVTETQYF.

The chain employs TRBV4-2 and TRBJ2-7, with 11 bases fitting TRBD2. The CDR3 covers 19 residues. The J segment lost 7 bases and the V segment lost 4 bases, leaving 21 bases of the junction unmatched. Germline V gene data show CDR1 as LGHNA and CDR2 as YNFKEQ. The CDR3 nucleotides are TGTGCCAGCAGCCGCCCACTCGCGGGGATAGCGGGGGGGCGTCCGGAGCAGTACTTC. Translation gives CASSRPLAGIAGGRPEQYF.

This sequence joins TRBV2 and TRBJ2-7, with D hard to call. The CDR3 spans 14 residues. V lost 6 bases to trimming and J lost 0 bases, with 12 bases between them. CDR1 SNHLY and CDR2 FYNNEI come from the germline V gene. The CDR3 DNA reads TGTGCCAGCAGCGAATCACTGAGCTCCTACGAGCAGTACTTC. Protein sequence: CASSESLSSYEQYF.

This clonotype has just a few counts. The chain is built from TRBV20-1 and TRBJ2-3; perhaps D is TRBD1 or TRBD2 (6 bases each). The germline V gene encodes CDR1 DFQATT and CDR2 SNEGSKA (reference sequence). CDR3 length: 15 amino acids. The V end lost 0 bases, the J end lost 6 bases, and 16 bases lay between the germline ends. The CDR3 region is CSARDPGGLWDTQYF. CDR3 bases: TGCAGTGCTAGAGACCCTGGGGGGCTCTGGGATACGCAGTATTTT.

This clonotype appeared a few times. This sequence joins TRBV29-1 and TRBJ1-2, with D maybe TRBD1 (5 bases). Germline V gene sequence: CDR1 SQVTM, CDR2 ANQGSEA. CDR3 size: 15 residues. V was pared by 7 bases and J by 1 base, with 19 bases between. The CDR3 bases are TGCAGCGCTAGGGGTATACCGGCCGGTAACTATGGCTACACCTTC. Its translation: CSARGIPAGNYGYTF.

This clonotype was recorded a few times. This sequence joins TRBV4-1 and TRBJ1-5; 7 nucleotides line up with TRBD1. V lost 1 base and J lost 13; bases outside the gene matches: 7. The CDR3 totals 13 residues. CDR1 MGHRA and CDR2 YSYEKL come from the germline V gene. This chain's CDR3 is CASSQARDSPQHF. Written as DNA, the CDR3 is TGCGCCAGCAGCCAAGCTCGGGACAGCCCTCAGCATTTT.

The chain has TRBV29-1 and TRBJ1-2; D uncertain. Germline V lookup: CDR1 SQVTM, CDR2 ANQGSEA. The CDR3 is 13 residues long. Trimming took off 2 bases at V and 4 bases at J, with 11 bases between the two ends. The CDR3 region is CSVEFQLGYGYTF. The CDR3, as DNA: TGCAGCGTTGAATTCCAGTTGGGCTATGGCTACACCTTC.

This sequence joins TRBV4-3 and TRBJ2-4; D assignment may be TRBD1 or TRBD2 (6 bases each). Trimming took off 0 bases at V and 6 bases at J, with 15 bases between the two ends. Germline CDR1 reads LGHNA; CDR2 reads YSLEER. CDR3 length: 16 residues. The CDR3 protein is CASSQEPPGGRNIQYF. DNA of the CDR3: TGCGCCAGCAGCCAAGAGCCCCCCGGGGGCCGAAACATTCAGTACTTC.

The chain uses TRBV9 and TRBJ1-2; D may be TRBD1 (6 bases). CDR3 length: 15 residues. Trimming cost V 2 bases and J 4 bases, with 15 bases left between them. CDR1 and CDR2 from the germline V gene are SGDLS and YYNGEE. Written as DNA, the CDR3 is TGTGCCAGCAGCGTGGGGGGGGCAGTGGGCTATGGCTACACCTTC. It encodes CASSVGGAVGYGYTF.

This clonotype was seen at least ten times. The rearrangement uses TRBV5-1 and TRBJ2-3, with 8 positions matching TRBD1. The CDR3 length is 16 residues. Germline lookup yields CDR1 SGHRS and CDR2 YFSETQ. Germline trimming cut 4 bases from V and 1 base from J; bases unmatched to any gene: 8. Here the CDR3 reads CASSEQGAGGTDTQYF. CDR3 coding DNA: TGCGCCAGCAGCGAGCAGGGGGCTGGGGGCACAGATACGCAGTATTTT.

This clonotype was recorded a few times. V usage is TRBV4-1 and J usage is TRBJ1-1; no firm D call. The CDR3 has 16 amino acids. Germline V lookup: CDR1 MGHRA, CDR2 YSYEKL. Trimming removed 4 bases from V and 0 bases from J, with 15 bases in between. The CDR3 region is CASSPRSGSLNTEAFF. The CDR3 nucleotides read TGCGCCAGCAGCCCCCGGAGCGGCAGCTTGAACACTGAAGCTTTCTTT.

This clonotype was counted between two and nine times. The rearrangement links TRBV6-5 to TRBJ2-1; TRBD2 aligns across 10 bases. V lost 5 bases and J lost 4; bases outside the gene matches: 5. CDR1 and CDR2 from the germline V gene are MNHEY and SVGAGI. CDR3 length: 15 residues. CDR3 in DNA: TGTGCCAGCAGTCTACGTAGCGGGGGGTACAATGAGCAGTTCTTC. Encoded protein: CASSLRSGGYNEQFF.

This clonotype was found many times. The chain carries TRBV6-5 and TRBJ2-3; D call uncertain. The CDR3 is made up of 14 amino acids. Trimming left V 2 bases short and J 1 base short, with 7 bases between. CDR1 is MNHEY and CDR2 is SVGAGI in the germline V gene. The CDR3: CASSYLGGTDTQYF. As DNA, the CDR3 is TGTGCCAGCAGTTACCTCGGCGGCACAGATACGCAGTATTTT.

This clonotype was counted many times. The chain employs TRBV5-1 and TRBJ2-5; 7 positions agree with TRBD2. This CDR3 is built from 16 residues. Trimming removed 4 bases from V and 5 bases from J; junction bases left unmatched: 14. Germline lookup yields CDR1 SGHRS and CDR2 YFSETQ. The CDR3 sequence: CASSGTFDGTTETQYF. The DNA of the CDR3 is TGCGCCAGCAGCGGCACCTTCGACGGGACTACCGAGACCCAGTACTTC.

This clonotype has only a few counts. This chain connects TRBV30 to TRBJ2-7; D possibly corresponds to TRBD2 (5 bases). Germline CDR1 GTSNPN, CDR2 SVGIG (reference sequence). Trimming cost V 2 bases and J 2 bases, with 7 bases left between them. The CDR3 loop spans 12 amino acids. This CDR3 is CAWSIGTYEQYF. The DNA of the CDR3 is TGTGCCTGGAGTATCGGGACCTACGAGCAGTACTTC.

This clonotype was seen repeatedly, ten times or more. The V and J genes are TRBV7-2 and TRBJ2-5; possible D gene TRBD2, 5 bases. Trimming removed 8 bases at V and 5 bases at J, with 9 bases between. From germline, CDR1 is SGHTA and CDR2 FQGNSA. The CDR3 has 11 amino acids. The CDR3 sequence is CASAQRETQYF. CDR3 sequence (DNA): TGTGCCAGCGCCCAGCGGGAGACCCAGTACTTC.

This chain uses TRBV5-5 with TRBJ2-1; TRBD1 aligns across 9 bases. Per the germline V gene, CDR1 is SGHKS and CDR2 is YYEKEE (reference sequence). The CDR3 has 15 residues. J was trimmed by 5 bases and V by 4 bases; bases with no gene match: 7. CDR3 sequence reads: CASSNTGGGNNEQFF. The CDR3 nucleotides are TGTGCCAGCAGCAACACAGGGGGCGGCAACAATGAGCAGTTCTTC.

This clonotype came up a few times. V and J are TRBV20-1 and TRBJ2-1; TRBD2 matches at 10 bases. V was pared by 3 bases and J by 4 bases, with 3 bases of the junction left unmatched. The length of the CDR3 is 14 residues. The germline CDR1 and CDR2 sequences are DFQATT and SNEGSKA (reference sequence). The CDR3 region has the DNA TGCAGTGCTAGCTTGACTAGCGGGTACAATGAGCAGTTCTTC. It specifies CSASLTSGYNEQFF.

This clonotype came up many times. V usage is TRBV20-1 and J usage is TRBJ1-6, with D unresolved. The CDR3 runs to 13 residues. The V gene's germline CDR1 is DFQATT and CDR2 SNEGSKA (reference sequence). Trimming stripped 3 bases from V and 9 bases from J, with 12 bases between. The DNA of the CDR3 is TGCAGTGCTAGTTACCACGTGGGTTCACCCCTCCACTTT. This encodes CSASYHVGSPLHF.

This clonotype was seen a few times. The rearrangement links TRBV7-2 to TRBJ2-3; perhaps TRBD1 as D (5 bases). The CDR3 spans 14 residues. Germline CDR1 SGHTA, CDR2 FQGNSA. The V end was cut by 4 bases, the J end by 5 bases, with 13 bases between. CDR3 sequence (DNA): TGTGCCAGCAGCTCTGGACCAGGGTTAGATACGCAGTATTTT. Encoded protein: CASSSGPGLDTQYF.

The chain couples TRBV12-3 or TRBV12-4 to TRBJ2-5; 10 bases are a match to TRBD1. The CDR3 totals 15 residues. With V trimmed by 5 bases and J by 5 bases, 8 bases remained unmatched. This CDR3 is CASSRRTGGRETQYF. The CDR3 bases are TGTGCCAGCAGTAGACGGACAGGGGGGCGGGAGACCCAGTACTTC.

The V and J genes are TRBV12-3 or TRBV12-4 and TRBJ1-2; possible D gene TRBD1, 6 bases. This CDR3 has 16 residues. V lost 6 bases to trimming and J lost 2 bases, with 19 bases between them. The CDR3, as DNA: TGTGCCAGCAGCGACTCCCATGACAGGATGAACTATGGCTACACCTTC. Amino acid sequence: CASSDSHDRMNYGYTF.

The CDR3 here is CASSPQGIRHEQFF. CDR3 in DNA: TGTGCCAGCAGCCCCCAGGGTATTCGCCATGAGCAGTTCTTC. The chain uses TRBV5-6 and TRBJ2-1; perhaps TRBD1 as D (5 bases). This CDR3 is built from 14 residues. V was shortened by 4 bases and J by 8 bases, with 16 bases between the two germline ends. Germline CDR1 reads SGHDT; CDR2 reads YYEEEE.

The chain is built from TRBV5-1 and TRBJ2-2; the D is unclear. V gave up 4 bases and J gave up 0 bases, with 7 bases separating them. Germline lookup yields CDR1 SGHRS and CDR2 YFSETQ. CDR3 length: 14 amino acids. In DNA form, the CDR3 reads TGCGCCAGCAGCCAAACATCGAACACCGGGGAGCTGTTTTTT. Encoded protein: CASSQTSNTGELFF.

This clonotype was seen only a few times. The V call is TRBV28, the J call TRBJ1-5, with TRBD1 as a possible D gene (6 bases). Trimming removed 6 bases from V and 6 bases from J, with 18 bases in between. The germline V gene encodes CDR1 MDHEN and CDR2 SYDVKM. The CDR3 sequence is 15 residues long. CDR3 bases: TGTGCCAGCAGCGGAGGACAGTCCGTATTTCAGCCCCAGCATTTT. Translation gives CASSGGQSVFQPQHF.